These 20 T cell receptor beta chains came from one sample sequenced in a study of CD8 T cells in ankylosing spondylitis. TCRdb used MiXCR to reprocess the 5' RACE reads, holding one entry per CDR3 protein. The sample consists of about 200,000 distinct CDR3 sequences, roughly 24% of them appearing once. The sample comprised blood, either unsorted or a sorted T cell fraction (not recorded which). The receptor set was obtained from a male donor with ankylosing spondylitis or in good health (not recorded which).

This clonotype showed up many times. The J gene is TRBJ1-4, the V gene TRBV2; perhaps TRBD1 as D (5 bases). The CDR3 consists of 15 residues. The V end lost 2 bases, the J end lost 5 bases, and 12 bases lay between the germline ends. In germline, CDR1 is SNHLY, CDR2 FYNNEI. The chain's CDR3 is CASSEIGGQNEKLFF. CDR3 DNA sequence: TGTGCCAGCAGTGAAATTGGGGGTCAGAATGAAAAACTGTTTTTT.

The V call is TRBV5-6, the J call TRBJ2-2, with TRBD1 matching over 12 bases. The CDR3 covers 16 residues. V trimming: 3 bases; J trimming: 5 bases; junction bases outside the gene matches: 5. Germline loops: CDR1 SGHDT, CDR2 YYEEEE. CDR3 nucleotide sequence: TGTGCCAGCAGCTGGCGGGACAGGGGGCTAACCGGGGAGCTGTTTTTT. Translation gives CASSWRDRGLTGELFF.

This clonotype has only a few counts. CDR3 sequence reads: CSASDGSSSPLHF. CDR3 nucleotides: TGCAGTGCTAGTGACGGAAGTAGTTCACCCCTCCACTTT. The chain combines TRBV20-1 with TRBJ1-6; D ambiguous. Trimming took off 3 bases at V and 9 bases at J, with 12 bases between the two ends. The CDR3 loop spans 13 amino acids. Per the germline V gene, CDR1 is DFQATT and CDR2 is SNEGSKA (reference sequence).

In this sample, this clonotype turned up many times. The CDR3 sequence is CASSSHQGYEQYF. The CDR3 bases are TGTGCCAGCAGCTCCCATCAGGGTTACGAGCAGTACTTC. J is TRBJ2-7 and V is TRBV7-6; possibly TRBD1 for D (5 bases). This CDR3 has 13 amino acids. The germline CDR1 and CDR2 sequences are SGHVS and FNYEAQ. Trimming stripped 4 bases from V and 4 bases from J, with 11 bases between. Complete variable domain (other parts from reference TRBV7-6 and TRBJ2-7): GAGVSQSPRYKVTKRGQDVALRCDPISGHVSLYWYRQALGQGPEFLTYFNYEAQQDKSGLPNDRFSAERPEGSISTLTIQRTEQRDSAMYRCASSSHQGYEQYFGPGTRLTVT.

V is TRBV20-1 and J is TRBJ2-7; D ambiguous. CDR1 is DFQATT, CDR2 SNEGSKA, per germline (reference sequence). CDR3 length: 12 residues. V was clipped by 3 bases and J by 0 bases, with 6 bases between them. CDR3 nucleotides: TGCAGTGCTAGGAGGAACTCCTACGAGCAGTACTTC. Its translation is CSARRNSYEQYF.

A word on this clonotype: A much larger clone lies a single base off, so this may be a read error. V usage is TRBV2 and J usage is TRBJ2-3; D gene unclear. The assigned J gene may be wrong: the sequence end matches TRBJ1-5 better. Germline CDR1 reads SNHLY; CDR2 reads FYNNEI. The length of the CDR3 is 15 residues. The CDR3 DNA sequence: TGTGCCAGCAGAGATAACTGGCGGAGCACAGATACGCAGCATTTT. Protein product: CASRDNWRSTDTQHF.

This chain links TRBV6-1 with TRBJ1-5; weak D call: TRBD1 (6 bases). V was shortened by 8 bases and J by 5 bases, with 19 bases between the two germline ends. The germline V gene has CDR1 MNHNS and CDR2 SASEGT. The CDR3 covers 15 residues. The CDR3 DNA reads TGTGCCAGCTCCCCCCTTGGTGCAGGGGATCAGCCCCAGCATTTT. It codes for CASSPLGAGDQPQHF.

V gene TRBV14 combines with J gene TRBJ2-3, with unresolved D. V lost 2 bases, J lost 2 bases, and 14 bases lay in between. The CDR3 extends over 16 amino acids. Germline CDR1 SGHDN, CDR2 FVKESK. CDR3 bases: TGTGCCAGCAGCCAACATGATGGACGGAACACAGATACGCAGTATTTT. It yields the protein CASSQHDGRNTDTQYF.

V is TRBV4-3 and J is TRBJ2-1; TRBD1 might be the D (7 bases). The CDR3 loop spans 15 amino acids. CDR1 is LGHNA and CDR2 is YSLEER in the germline V gene. Trimming pared 0 bases from V and 8 bases from J, leaving 14 bases between. The CDR3 DNA sequence: TGCGCCAGCAGCCAAGAGTATCAGGGGGGTTATGAGCAGTTCTTC. Translated: CASSQEYQGGYEQFF.

In this sample, this clonotype turned up a few times. CDR3 DNA: TGCGCCAGCAGACTAGCGGGGGACACAGATACGCAGTATTTT. Amino acids: CASRLAGDTDTQYF. V is TRBV5-1 and J is TRBJ2-3, with TRBD2 matching 11 bases. Germline values: CDR1 SGHRS, CDR2 YFSETQ. The CDR3 has 14 amino acids. J lost 2 bases, V lost 5 bases, and 1 base had no gene match.

In its sample, this clonotype was seen many times. The chain recombines TRBV5-1 with TRBJ1-1, with D perhaps matching TRBD1 (5 bases). The CDR3 contains 14 residues. V lost 1 base, J lost 1 base, and 8 bases lay in between. Germline V gene lookup returns CDR1 SGHRS and CDR2 YFSETQ. The CDR3 spells CASSLQGTNTEAFF. The CDR3 DNA reads as TGCGCCAGCAGCTTGCAGGGAACGAACACTGAAGCTTTCTTT.

This clonotype was counted between two and nine times. CDR3 protein: CSARAAGETNEKLFF. Written as DNA, the CDR3 is TGCAGTGCTAGGGCGGCCGGGGAAACTAATGAAAAACTGTTTTTT. This sequence joins TRBV20-1 and TRBJ1-4; no clear D gene. CDR3 length equals 15 residues. Germline V gene data show CDR1 as DFQATT and CDR2 as SNEGSKA (reference sequence). Trimming cost V 3 bases and J 1 base, with 12 bases left between them.

This clonotype was seen repeatedly, ten times or more. The V gene is TRBV4-1, the J gene TRBJ2-3, with 14 bases identical to TRBD2. CDR3 length: 18 amino acids. Trimming at V came to 4 bases and at J to 1 base, leaving 7 bases not matched to a gene. CDR1 and CDR2 from the germline V gene are MGHRA and YSYEKL. CDR3 DNA sequence: TGCGCCAGCAGCCCCGGACTAGCGGGAGGTTTAGGCACAGATACGCAGTATTTT. Translation: CASSPGLAGGLGTDTQYF.

This clonotype was picked up a small number of times. The chain joins TRBV18 to TRBJ2-7; the D is unclear. Germline CDR1 KGHSH, CDR2 LQKENI. CDR3 size: 14 residues. Trimming took off 0 bases at V and 1 base at J, with 7 bases between the two ends. CDR3 nucleotides: TGTGCCAGCTCACCACCAGTGAAATCCTACGAGCAGTACTTC. Its translation is CASSPPVKSYEQYF. The whole variable domain, filled in from reference TRBV18 and TRBJ2-7, reads NAGVMQNPRHLVRRRGQEARLRCSPMKGHSHVYWYRQLPEEGLKFMVYLQKENIIDESGMPKERFSAEFPKEGPSILRIQQVVRGDSAAYFCASSPPVKSYEQYFGPGTRLTVT.

The V gene is TRBV6-1, the J gene TRBJ2-3; 7 nucleotides line up with TRBD2. Losses at the gene ends were 6 bases for V and 3 bases for J; bases not matched to a gene: 15. Germline assignment: CDR1 MNHNS and CDR2 SASEGT. This CDR3 is built from 17 residues. The CDR3 loop reads CASSPLTSTSGTDTQYF. CDR3 bases: TGTGCCAGCAGCCCTCTGACTAGCACTTCGGGGACAGATACGCAGTATTTT.

This clonotype was detected many times. This CDR3 reads CASNFRGPGDTQYF. CDR3 in DNA: TGTGCCAGCAATTTTCGGGGGCCGGGAGATACGCAGTATTTT. The chain employs TRBV2 and TRBJ2-3; either TRBD1 or TRBD2 may fit D (6 bases each). Germline-derived CDR1 and CDR2 are SNHLY and FYNNEI. V was shortened by 7 bases and J by 5 bases, with 16 bases between the two germline ends. This CDR3 comprises 14 residues. Based on the CDR3 plus reference TRBV2 and TRBJ2-3, the full variable domain is EPEVTQTPSHQVTQMGQEVILRCVPISNHLYFYWYRQILGQKVEFLVSFYNNEISEKSEIFDDQFSVERPDGSNFTLKIRSTKLEDSAMYFCASNFRGPGDTQYFGPGTRLTVL.

Many counts were recorded for this clonotype. This rearrangement joins TRBV11-2 to TRBJ2-1; 9 bases line up with TRBD2. J was trimmed by 6 bases and V by 2 bases; bases with no gene match: 11. The CDR3 runs 17 residues. Germline lookup yields CDR1 SGHAT and CDR2 FQNNGV. The CDR3 DNA is TGTGCCAGCAGCTTACCCCTTTTGACTAGCGGACGCAATGAGCAGTTCTTC. Amino acid sequence: CASSLPLLTSGRNEQFF.

This clonotype was recorded many times. This chain links TRBV6-1 with TRBJ1-2, with D uncertain. The V gene's germline CDR1 is MNHNS and CDR2 SASEGT. V was cut by 1 base and J by 8 bases, with 11 bases left in between. This CDR3 has 13 amino acids. The CDR3 nucleotides read TGTGCCAGCAGTGAAGGAGGTGGTGGGGGCTACACCTTC. Translation gives CASSEGGGGGYTF.

The V call is TRBV20-1, the J call TRBJ1-2; possible D gene TRBD1, 6 bases. The germline CDR1 and CDR2 sequences are DFQATT and SNEGSKA (reference sequence). The CDR3 runs 11 residues. Trimming removed 7 bases from V and 7 bases from J, with 13 bases in between. CDR3: CSGASGAGYTF. The CDR3 nucleotides read TGCAGTGGAGCGTCAGGGGCTGGCTACACCTTC.

The V and J genes are TRBV11-2 and TRBJ2-1; 14 bases match TRBD2. The V gene's germline CDR1 is SGHAT and CDR2 FQNNGV. The CDR3 runs 18 residues. Losses at the gene ends were 5 bases for V and 0 bases for J; bases not matched to a gene: 6. The chain's CDR3 is CASSPGGLAGASYNEQFF. CDR3 coding DNA: TGTGCCAGCAGCCCGGGGGGACTAGCGGGAGCCTCCTACAATGAGCAGTTCTTC. Complete variable domain (other parts from reference TRBV11-2 and TRBJ2-1): EAGVAQSPRYKIIEKRQSVAFWCNPISGHATLYWYQQILGQGPKLLIQFQNNGVVDDSQLPKDRFSAERLKGVDSTLKIQPAKLEDSAVYLCASSPGGLAGASYNEQFFGPGTRLTVL.